One sample yielded the 16 T cell receptor beta chains listed below, sequenced in a study of cytomegalovirus exposure and HLA in healthy donors. A multiplex PCR was run with 60 Vbeta primers and 13 Jbeta primers. Generated by immunoSEQ multiplex PCR, the TCRdb table keeps only in-frame clones and is missing some. In the table there are hundreds of thousands of clones, 80% to 90% of which are singletons. What was sequenced was PBMCs. These receptors came from a man under 40 in good health and CMV-seronegative.

The chain uses TRBV4-3 and TRBJ2-7; no clear D gene. The V gene lost 0 bases and the J gene lost 2 bases, with 11 bases spanning the gap. The CDR3 is made up of 15 amino acids. Germline CDR1 and CDR2: LGHNA and YSLEER. The DNA of the CDR3 is TGCGCCAGCAGCCAAGACGCGGAGAGAGCCTACGAGCAGTACTTC. It specifies CASSQDAERAYEQYF.

This rearrangement joins TRBV18 to TRBJ1-2, with 9 bases identical to TRBD1. With 8 bases clipped from V and 6 bases from J, the junction kept 22 bases outside the gene matches. This CDR3 has 18 residues. Germline CDR1 and CDR2: KGHSH and LQKENI. Here the CDR3 DNA reads TGTGCCAGCGTACCGATGACCCAAACCGGGACAGGGTCGGATGGCTACACCTTC. This gives the protein CASVPMTQTGTGSDGYTF.

This clone was counted between two and nine times. This chain connects TRBV28 to TRBJ1-5; 7 bases line up with TRBD1. The V and J ends lost 6 bases and 0 bases, in that order; junction bases with no gene match: 14. This CDR3 has 18 amino acids. Germline values: CDR1 MDHEN, CDR2 SYDVKM. The DNA for the CDR3 is TGTGCCAGCAGAATTGGGACAGACCTACTTTATAGCAATCAGCCCCAGCATTTT. Its protein product is CASRIGTDLLYSNQPQHF. The whole variable domain, remainder taken from reference TRBV28 and TRBJ1-5, is DVKVTQSSRYLVKRTGEKVFLECVQDMDHENMFWYRQDPGLGLRLIYFSYDVKMKEKGDIPEGYSVSREKKERFSLILESASTNQTSMYLCASRIGTDLLYSNQPQHFGDGTRLSIL.

The rearrangement joins TRBV9 to TRBJ1-3; no clear D. Germline-derived CDR1 and CDR2 are SGDLS and YYNGEE. Trimming shortened V by 0 bases and J by 0 bases, and 16 bases separated the two germline ends. The CDR3 totals 18 residues. The CDR3 nucleotides are TGTGCCAGCAGCGTAGATGGTCCTTCGGTGCCCTCTGGAAACACCATATATTTT. This translates into CASSVDGPSVPSGNTIYF.

This clone has a handful of counts. The V gene is TRBV5-1, the J gene TRBJ1-2, with TRBD1 matching 9 bases. Germline V gene sequence: CDR1 SGHRS, CDR2 YFSETQ. The V gene end was trimmed by 0 bases and the J gene end by 7 bases; junction bases not matched to a gene: 4. The CDR3 contains 14 residues. CDR3: CASSLETGGFGYTF. The CDR3 DNA sequence: TGCGCCAGCAGCTTGGAGACAGGGGGTTTTGGCTACACCTTC.

A few counts support this clone. This chain links TRBV6-5 with TRBJ1-2, with 9 bases that match TRBD1. After removal of 2 bases from V and 8 bases from J, the junction contained 6 bases not matched to a gene. CDR1 is MNHEY, CDR2 SVGAGI, per germline. The length of the CDR3 is 14 residues. Here the CDR3 DNA reads TGTGCCAGCAGTTACGGGGACAGGGCGGGGGGCTACACCTTC. This gives the protein CASSYGDRAGGYTF.

This chain links TRBV28 with TRBJ2-2, with 7 bases fitting TRBD2. This CDR3 contains 17 residues. Trimming at V came to 2 bases and at J to 2 bases, leaving 8 bases not matched to a gene. The germline V gene encodes CDR1 MDHEN and CDR2 SYDVKM. Here the CDR3 reads CASSLVVTSTNTGELFF. The CDR3 DNA sequence: TGTGCCAGCAGTTTAGTCGTGACTAGCACTAACACCGGGGAGCTGTTTTTT.

V usage is TRBV4-3 and J usage is TRBJ2-1, with D maybe TRBD2 (5 bases). Deletions cut 4 bases from V and 9 bases from J, with 16 bases between. Per germline, CDR1 LGHNA and CDR2 YSLEER. This CDR3 contains 14 residues. This chain's CDR3 is CASSRDRVGSEQFF. The CDR3 DNA reads TGCGCCAGCAGCCGGGATAGGGTAGGGAGTGAGCAGTTCTTC.

Worth noting for this clone: The junction differs from germline at one of its ends, possibly a read error. In DNA, the CDR3 is TGTGCCAGCACAAGTTCCGGCCTCATTAGCTCTGGGGCCAGCGTCCTGACTTTC. Amino acids: CASTSSGLISSGASVLTF. The gene calls are TRBV27 and TRBJ2-6; D might be TRBD1 (5 bases). The CDR3 contains 18 residues. CDR1 and CDR2 (germline): MNHEY, SMNVEV (reference sequence).

The rearrangement links TRBV6-4 to TRBJ1-6; a weak D match, TRBD1 (6 bases). Germline-derived CDR1 and CDR2 are MRHNA and SNTAGT. The CDR3 sequence is 12 residues long. Trimming removed 6 bases at V and 7 bases at J, with 7 bases between. This CDR3 is CASRQGNSPLHF. CDR3 DNA: TGTGCCAGCAGACAGGGCAATTCACCCCTCCACTTT.

This rearrangement joins TRBV7-9 to TRBJ2-3, with D possibly TRBD2 on 7 matching bases. Trimming cost V 5 bases and J 1 base, with 13 bases left between them. This CDR3 region has 15 residues. The germline V gene has CDR1 SEHNR and CDR2 FQNEAQ (reference sequence). The CDR3 sequence is CASSPKGGGTDTQYF. The CDR3 DNA follows: TGTGCCAGCAGCCCGAAGGGGGGGGGCACAGATACGCAGTATTTT.

V usage is TRBV5-1 and J usage is TRBJ1-1; D might be TRBD1 (5 bases). The CDR3 covers 15 residues. Trimming removed 4 bases at V and 4 bases at J, with 17 bases between. Germline CDR1 SGHRS, CDR2 YFSETQ. For the CDR3, the DNA is TGCGCCAGCAGCCGCGCTGACGGGGGGAGCACTGAAGCTTTCTTT. It is translated as CASSRADGGSTEAFF.

The chain employs TRBV10-2 and TRBJ2-7, with 7 nucleotides matching TRBD1. The ends lost 3 bases at V and 6 bases at J; junction bases unmatched: 17. The CDR3 length is 17 residues. CDR1 and CDR2 (germline): WSHSY, SAAADI. Here the CDR3 reads CASSDPTFTTGSSEQYF. CDR3 nucleotide sequence: TGCGCCAGCAGTGACCCTACCTTTACGACAGGGAGCTCCGAGCAGTACTTC.

The J gene is TRBJ2-7, the V gene TRBV29-1, with 8 bases that match TRBD1. CDR3 length: 13 amino acids. Germline V lookup: CDR1 SQVTM, CDR2 ANQGSEA. V lost 7 bases to trimming and J lost 3 bases; unmatched junction nucleotides: 8. This chain's CDR3 is CSASTGVDYEQYF. CDR3 nucleotide sequence: TGCAGCGCCTCGACAGGGGTGGACTACGAGCAGTACTTC.

This clone was counted between two and nine times. The chain links TRBV18 to TRBJ2-2; TRBD1 is a possible D gene (5 bases). V lost 6 bases to trimming and J lost 10 bases, with 15 bases between them. The CDR3 consists of 13 residues. The V gene's germline CDR1 is KGHSH and CDR2 LQKENI. The CDR3 coding sequence is TGTGCCAGCTCGAATAAACAAGGACAGGAGCTGTTTTTT. Translation gives CASSNKQGQELFF.

The chain employs TRBV19 and TRBJ1-6, with 7 bases aligning to TRBD1. The CDR3 runs to 15 residues. Looked up from germline, CDR1 is LNHDA and CDR2 is SQIVND (reference sequence). The trim removed 7 bases at V and 7 bases at J, leaving 10 bases unmatched. The CDR3 is CASTDPTGPNSPLHF. The CDR3 nucleotides are TGTGCCAGTACCGACCCGACAGGGCCAAATTCACCCCTCCACTTT.